The present TCR beta chain was sequenced within a study of cytotoxic CD8 clonotypes in ibrutinib-treated CLL. About the study: The patients comprised about eleven relapsed/refractory and roughly 15 treatment-naive cases, around 17 IGHV unmutated. Collecting the response samples happened after a median 12 months of treatment, with a range of 6 to 36. Study outcomes and limitations: Elevated clonality accompanied ibrutinib response, with a return toward baseline values at progression.

The CDR3 is 14 amino acids. V shed 3 bases and J shed 8 bases, with 14 bases lying between them. The V gene's germline CDR1 is SNHLY and CDR2 FYNNEI. The table came from immunoSEQ multiplex PCR; TCRdb's copy has only in-frame clones and leaves some out. The sample has 30,000 to 40,000 clones, 69% seen once. This clone was counted a few times. The antigen remains unidentified. TCR beta libraries used around 2.2 micrograms of DNA from cryopreserved PBMCs. The chain has TRBV2 and TRBJ1-5, with D uncertain. The sample here was PBMCs, taken before ibrutinib treatment. The receptor comes from a human donor with chronic lymphocytic leukemia. DNA for the CDR3: TGTGCCAGCAGTGAGGTTAGTCGTAATGAGCCCCAGCATTTT. Its translation is CASSEVSRNEPQHF.